This TCR beta chain was documented in a study of OX40 agonist ivuxolimab in advanced cancers. For the study at large: Hepatocellular carcinoma, melanoma, renal cell or head and neck cancer occurred in dose-escalation patients.

TCRdb keeps only in-frame clones here, not all; method: immunoSEQ multiplex PCR. The sample lists roughly 100,000 clones, about 85% seen once, with roughly 3.8% in the top ten. Germline V gene data show CDR1 as LNHNV and CDR2 as YYDKDF (reference sequence). Trimming removed 1 base from V and 3 bases from J, with 12 bases in between. The CDR3 is made up of 15 amino acids. V and J are TRBV15 and TRBJ1-2; D is uncertain. The TCR was taken from an adult with an advanced solid tumor such as melanoma, head and neck, liver or kidney cancer. The sequences come from CD4+ or CD8+ T cells sorted from blood, collected in a trial of the OX40 agonist ivuxolimab. The DNA of the CDR3 is TGTGCCACCAGCAGAGGGGATGTAACGGACTATGGCTACACCTTC. This gives the protein CATSRGDVTDYGYTF. Variable domain in full (rest from reference TRBV15 and TRBJ1-2): DAMVIQNPRYQVTQFGKPVTLSCSQTLNHNVMYWYQQKSSQAPKLLFHYYDKDFNNEADTPDNFQSRRPNTSFCFLDIRSPGLGDTAMYLCATSRGDVTDYGYTFGSGTRLTVV.